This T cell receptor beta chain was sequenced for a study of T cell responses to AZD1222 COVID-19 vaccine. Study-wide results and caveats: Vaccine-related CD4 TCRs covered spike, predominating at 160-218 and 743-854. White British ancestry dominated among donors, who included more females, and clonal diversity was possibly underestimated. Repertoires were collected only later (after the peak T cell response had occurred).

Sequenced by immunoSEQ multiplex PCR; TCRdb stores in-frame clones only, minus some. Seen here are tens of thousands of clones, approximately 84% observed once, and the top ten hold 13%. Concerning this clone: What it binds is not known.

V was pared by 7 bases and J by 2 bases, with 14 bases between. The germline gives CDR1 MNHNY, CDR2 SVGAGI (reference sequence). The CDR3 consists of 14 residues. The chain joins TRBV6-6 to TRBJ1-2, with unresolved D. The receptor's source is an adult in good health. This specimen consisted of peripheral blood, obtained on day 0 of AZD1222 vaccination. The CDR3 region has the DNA TGTGCCAGCAACTGGGTCAGGACGAACTATGGCTACACCTTC. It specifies CASNWVRTNYGYTF.